This record looks at one T cell receptor beta chain sequence and its context. This clone's antigen is unknown. No much larger clone exists at a distance of one base, and base qualities are not known. Library generation was performed with the immunoSEQ multiplex PCR assay. A mixture of 60 forward primers for TCR Vbeta segments and 13 reverse primers for TCR Jbeta segments was used in the multiplex PCR. Amplification of the CDR3 region of rearranged TCR beta genes was performed with a multiplex PCR assay on genomic DNA. On the Illumina HiSeq System, the amplified TCR beta libraries were sequenced as 87-base-pair reads. The original methods were these. A later analysis tallied 75 million to 95 million unique TCR beta chains across the 666 repertoires, and 10 million to 11 million of those chains were shared by two or more donors. A nearest-neighbor algorithm error-corrected the raw reads and collapsed the reads into unique sequences, merging closely related sequences to remove PCR and sequencing errors. CDR3 sequences were aligned to IMGT reference sequences to assign V, D and J gene segments. Each retained sequence needed at least a six-nucleotide match to both a V gene segment and a J gene segment. A rearrangement counted as productive if the CDR3 had no stop codons and remained in frame with V and J, and every other rearrangement counted as non-productive. CDR3 was defined according to IMGT convention as the region running from the second conserved V-encoded cysteine to the conserved J-encoded phenylalanine. Sequences without an unambiguous match to a single V gene segment were excluded from the earlier analysis of over 500 of the donors. In an earlier analysis of several hundred of the donors, V segments were called functional above 56.7% productive rearrangements and were called segregating when the between-donor standard deviation exceeded 5%. A statistical classification framework was developed to diagnose cytomegalovirus status using the catalog of TCR beta chain sequences. In a later analysis, V and J genes were assigned by comparing TCR nucleotide sequences against IMGT/GENE-DB human TR gene sequences. Using the TCRdist pipeline, a later analysis assigned CDR3 sequences along with most-parsimonious VDJ recombination scenarios. In a later analysis, each TCR beta chain was defined by its CDR3 amino acid sequence together with its V-gene family, and reads lacking a unique V-gene family were excluded. To address suspected cross-contamination and a sequencing artifact, a later analysis removed 592 highly shared, low-generation-probability nucleotide sequences. A later analysis calculated a clonal expansion index for each public chain from normalized within-repertoire ranks of inferred template counts. In a later analysis, generation probabilities were computed with a VDJ recombination model fitted to out-of-frame rearrangements, and the resulting probabilities were checked against IGoR. In a later analysis, hypergeometric tests were used to score TCR-TCR, TCR-HLA and TCR-CMV co-occurrence, with a repertoire-size bias correction applied to TCR pairs. False discovery rates were estimated in a later analysis by permuting HLA or CMV assignments 20 times. A later analysis grouped co-occurring TCRs with DBSCAN, adding TCRdist sequence similarity when clustering within HLA-allele-positive subsets. Repertoires with fewer than 30,000 or more than 120,000 public chains were left out of co-occurrence clustering, as were four to six repertoires with anomalous nucleotide sharing. What TCRdb holds here is the immuneACCESS table cut down to in-frame rearrangements. Part of the clones is not present; checked against another copy, under half of the missing clones reflect an unresolved V gene, and the others are unexplained. That table gives V, J and clone size, and the DNA gave D and trimming. This sample is represented by around 180,000 clones; 65% to 80% of them were singletons. About 0.72% of the sample lies in the top ten.

The CDR3 spans 14 residues, from the cysteine through the phenylalanine. Of the read, only the CDR3 DNA is kept; its 42 bases are in frame from base 1. Per the germline V gene, KGHSH is the CDR1 and LQKENI is the CDR2. Trimming leaves V shorter by 5 bases and J shorter by 2 bases, with the junction holding 5 bases beyond the gene matches. The cohort comprised around 690 healthy bone marrow donors. All cohort members were sampled while nominally healthy, although unrecorded immune exposures were likely present. The donor tested CMV seronegative and was one of the 352 seronegative cohort members. Each donor provided a peripheral blood sample, and peripheral blood mononuclear cells were used for TCR beta sequencing. The Qiagen DNeasy Blood Extraction Kit was used to extract genomic DNA from the blood cell samples. This record comes from a study of cytomegalovirus exposure and HLA in healthy donors (dated by TCRdb to about 2017). In terms of the full investigation: In an earlier analysis of 587 of the donors, 276 Gb of sequence data and 117 million unique TCR beta sequences from roughly 200 million T cells were reported. Every repertoire in the discovery cohort had been generated on one and the same sequencing platform. Because of strong linkage in the cohort, 4 to 6 DR-DQ haplotypes were treated as single units for association and clustering. On average, around 240,000 unique TCR beta nucleotide sequences were sequenced per donor among a few hundred genotyped donors of the cohort, with 15% to 20% of those sequences being non-productive. A later genetic analysis took genome-wide SNP genotypes for about three fifths of the 666 donors and used that subset as a discovery cohort. Among the approximately 400 genotyped donors, approximately 81% belonged to the genetic ancestry cluster associated with self-reported Caucasian donors. Both class I and class II loci were covered by HLA typing, at four-digit resolution. An earlier analysis of 500 to 750 of the donors applied high-throughput TCR beta sequencing to assess whether each TCR beta V gene segment acted as functional or pseudogenic. The aim of the study was to test whether cataloging public T cell receptors could identify signatures of past pathogen exposure. Approximately 310 gigabases of sequencing data and 75 million to 85 million unique TCR sequences made up an early release that covered approximately 650 HLA-typed donors. Donor age, sex, ethnicity and CMV serostatus were compiled alongside the repertoire data. In the later analysis, no new phenotypic data were used to find candidate immune exposures; instead, reliance was placed on TCR beta sequences and their occurrence across donors. In a later analysis, previously published TCR beta repertoires from hundreds of donors were re-analyzed and high-resolution HLA genotyping was added so that TCR occurrence patterns could be studied. The number of typed donors differed by locus: roughly 620-640 for A, B, C, DRB1 and DQB1; about 520 for DQA1; fewer than 610 for DPA1; and roughly 470 for DPB1. The T cell repertoires of around 730 subjects were profiled by immunosequencing and related to cytomegalovirus serostatus. High-throughput TCR immunosequencing, statistical association of individual TCRs with disease status, and machine learning were combined to predict cytomegalovirus infection status. Besides the first cohort of 666 subjects, a separate validation cohort made up of 120 different subjects was used.

On the study overall, not on this receptor specifically: The presence/absence analyses assumed that sequencing depth was roughly uniform across donors, and that assumption may not be true. A cluster of highly shared sequence variants was judged likely to represent a technical artifact of the sequencing pipeline. In vitro tests confirmed that a few of the cytomegalovirus-associated TCR beta chains recognize cytomegalovirus antigens. Because the 87-base-pair reads could not distinguish some IMGT-functional V segments, including TRBV6-2 and TRBV6-3, those segments were excluded. In a later analysis, TCR association rates were found to vary across HLA loci, with the most associated TCRs seen for DRB1 alleles and the fewest for HLA-C alleles. Across donors, most TCR sequences were observed very rarely, whereas some public TCRs were present in many individuals. Several of the top co-occurrence clusters appeared to be linked to parvovirus B19, influenza, CMV and Epstein-Barr virus, according to a later analysis. In a later analysis, 15,000 to 20,000 TCR beta sequences were associated with specific HLA alleles at a false discovery rate of 0.05. In a later analysis, HLA-associated TCR beta chains showed more clonal expansion and lower generation probabilities than non-associated chains that were equally common. In a later genetic analysis, a missense DCLRE1C variant was associated with V-gene and J-gene trimming of TCR beta chains, and the association was replicated in an independent cohort. In both the original and validation cohorts, the classifier was reported to diagnose cytomegalovirus status with high specificity and sensitivity. According to a later genetic analysis, donors in an Asian-associated ancestry cluster had fewer N-insertions in productive TCRs than the approximately 630-donor mean. Only TCR beta chains were sequenced in this cohort, and the absence of alpha or paired-chain data limited detectable features. A total of roughly 160 TCR beta chains were listed by the study as associated with cytomegalovirus. Because counts were too low, some 17 rarely observed V segments, including chromosome 9 orphons, were excluded from the earlier analysis of several hundred of the donors. Strong co-occurrence of HLA alleles, especially DR and DQ, made assigning TCR associations to individual alleles difficult. An earlier analysis of 450 to 750 of the donors showed that most TCR beta V segments appeared in productive rearrangements either about 87% or about 30% of the time, which broadly matched IMGT annotations. Because some donors lacked HLA typing at each locus, the association tests relied only on the typed subset. A further reported finding was that TCR beta sequences accurately predicted the HLA-A and HLA-B alleles for most subjects in the first cohort. It was suggested by the authors that the approach could potentially be generalized to other disease states and immunological phenotypes. Most CMV-associated TCR beta chains appeared to be HLA-restricted in a later analysis, and the HLA associations seemed to be driven largely by CMV exposure. Linkage disequilibrium might explain the correlated functional status among segregating V segments, but an unknown experimental factor could not be ruled out. CMV serostatus was the only immune exposure information available for the cohort.

The sequence was obtained from a woman aged 40 to 49 in good health and CMV-seronegative. The source material was PBMCs. Here the chain combines TRBV18 and TRBJ1-2; the central 7 bases match TRBD1. DNA sequence: TGTGCCAGCTCAATCCTACAGGGGAACTATGGCTACACCTTC. It translates as CASSILQGNYGYTF. Reference TRBV18 and TRBJ1-2 proteins supply the regions before and after the CDR3; the full variable domain is: NAGVMQNPRHLVRRRGQEARLRCSPMKGHSHVYWYRQLPEEGLKFMVYLQKENIIDESGMPKERFSAEFPKEGPSILRIQQVVRGDSAAYFCASSILQGNYGYTFGSGTRLTVV.